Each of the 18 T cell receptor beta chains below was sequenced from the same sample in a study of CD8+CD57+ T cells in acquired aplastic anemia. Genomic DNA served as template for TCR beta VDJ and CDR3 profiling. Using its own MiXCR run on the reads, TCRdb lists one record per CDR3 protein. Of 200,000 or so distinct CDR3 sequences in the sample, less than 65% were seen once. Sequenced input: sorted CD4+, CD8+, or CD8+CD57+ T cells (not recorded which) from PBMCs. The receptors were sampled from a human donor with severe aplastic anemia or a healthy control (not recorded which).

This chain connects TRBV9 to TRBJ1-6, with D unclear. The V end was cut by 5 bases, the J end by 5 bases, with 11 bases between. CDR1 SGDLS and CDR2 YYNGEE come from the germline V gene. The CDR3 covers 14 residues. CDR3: CASSLRLNNSPLHF. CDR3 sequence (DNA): TGTGCCAGCAGTTTGCGTCTGAATAATTCACCCCTCCACTTT.

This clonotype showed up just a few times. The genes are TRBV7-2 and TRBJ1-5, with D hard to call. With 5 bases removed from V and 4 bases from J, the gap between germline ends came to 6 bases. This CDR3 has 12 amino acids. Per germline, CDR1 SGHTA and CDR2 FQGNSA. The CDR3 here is CASSRQNQPQHF. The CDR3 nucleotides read TGTGCCAGCAGCCGGCAAAATCAGCCCCAGCATTTT.

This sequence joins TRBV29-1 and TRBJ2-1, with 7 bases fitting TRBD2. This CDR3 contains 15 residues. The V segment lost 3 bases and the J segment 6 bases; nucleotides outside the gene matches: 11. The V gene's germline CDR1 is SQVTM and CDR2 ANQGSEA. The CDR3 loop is CSVEGGDEIGNEQFF. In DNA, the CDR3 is TGCAGCGTTGAGGGGGGGGACGAGATAGGCAATGAGCAGTTCTTC.

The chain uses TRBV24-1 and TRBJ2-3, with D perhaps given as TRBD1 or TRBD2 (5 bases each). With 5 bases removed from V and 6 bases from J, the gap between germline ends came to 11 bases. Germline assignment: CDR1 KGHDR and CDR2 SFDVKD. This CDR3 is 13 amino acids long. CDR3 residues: CATSAAGTDTQYF. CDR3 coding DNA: TGTGCCACCAGTGCGGCAGGGACGGATACGCAGTATTTT.

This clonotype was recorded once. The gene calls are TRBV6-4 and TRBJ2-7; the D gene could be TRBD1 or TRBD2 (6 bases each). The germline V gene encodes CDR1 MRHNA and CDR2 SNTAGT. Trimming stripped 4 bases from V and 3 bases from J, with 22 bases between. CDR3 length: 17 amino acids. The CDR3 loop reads CASSARDTEGSYYEQYF. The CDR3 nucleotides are TGTGCCAGCAGTGCGCGGGACACCGAAGGCTCCTACTACGAGCAGTACTTC.

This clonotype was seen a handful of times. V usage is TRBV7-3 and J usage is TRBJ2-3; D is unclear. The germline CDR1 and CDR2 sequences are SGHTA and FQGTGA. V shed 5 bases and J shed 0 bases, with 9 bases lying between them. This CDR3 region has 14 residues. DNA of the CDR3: TGTGCCAGCAGCCGTGACGGTAGCACAGATACGCAGTATTTT. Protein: CASSRDGSTDTQYF. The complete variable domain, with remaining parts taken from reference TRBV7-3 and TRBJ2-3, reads GAGVSQTPSNKVTEKGKYVELRCDPISGHTALYWYRQSLGQGPEFLIYFQGTGAADDSGLPNDRFFAVRPEGSVSTLKIQRTERGDSAVYLCASSRDGSTDTQYFGPGTRLTVL.

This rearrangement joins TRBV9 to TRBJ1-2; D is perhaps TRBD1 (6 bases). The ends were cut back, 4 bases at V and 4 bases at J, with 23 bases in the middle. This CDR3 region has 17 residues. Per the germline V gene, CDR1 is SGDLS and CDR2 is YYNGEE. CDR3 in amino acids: CASSPTGTSLIGYGYTF. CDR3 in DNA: TGTGCCAGCAGCCCCACCGGGACAAGTTTAATTGGCTATGGCTACACCTTC.

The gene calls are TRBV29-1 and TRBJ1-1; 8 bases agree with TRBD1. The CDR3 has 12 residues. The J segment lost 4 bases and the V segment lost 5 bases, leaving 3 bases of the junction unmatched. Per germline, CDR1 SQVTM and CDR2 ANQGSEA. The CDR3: CSVQDRVTEAFF. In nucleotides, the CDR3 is TGCAGCGTTCAGGACAGGGTCACTGAAGCTTTCTTT.

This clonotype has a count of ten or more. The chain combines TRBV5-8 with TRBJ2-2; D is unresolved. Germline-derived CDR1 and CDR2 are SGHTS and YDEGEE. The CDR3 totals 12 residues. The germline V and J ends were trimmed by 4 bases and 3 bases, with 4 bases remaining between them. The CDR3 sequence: CASSGDTGELFF. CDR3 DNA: TGTGCCAGCAGCGGGGACACCGGGGAGCTGTTTTTT.

CDR3 protein: CASSEARSFQETQYF. DNA of the CDR3: TGTGCCAGCAGTGAAGCGCGAAGCTTCCAAGAGACCCAGTACTTC. The chain recombines TRBV2 with TRBJ2-5; D is unresolved. Germline V CDR1 and CDR2: SNHLY, FYNNEI. Trimming cost V 0 bases and J 1 base, with 9 bases left between them. The CDR3 totals 15 residues.

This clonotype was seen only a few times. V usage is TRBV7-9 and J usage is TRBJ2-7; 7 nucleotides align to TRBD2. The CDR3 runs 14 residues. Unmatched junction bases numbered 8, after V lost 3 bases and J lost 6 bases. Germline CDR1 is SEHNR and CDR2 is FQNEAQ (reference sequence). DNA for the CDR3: TGTGCCAGCAGCTTCGGACTAGTAGCGTCCGAGCAGTACTTC. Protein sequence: CASSFGLVASEQYF. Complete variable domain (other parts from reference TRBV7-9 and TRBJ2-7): DTGVSQNPRHKITKRGQNVTFRCDPISEHNRLYWYRQTLGQGPEFLTYFQNEAQLEKSRLLSDRFSAERPKGSFSTLEIQRTEQGDSAMYLCASSFGLVASEQYFGPGTRLTVT.

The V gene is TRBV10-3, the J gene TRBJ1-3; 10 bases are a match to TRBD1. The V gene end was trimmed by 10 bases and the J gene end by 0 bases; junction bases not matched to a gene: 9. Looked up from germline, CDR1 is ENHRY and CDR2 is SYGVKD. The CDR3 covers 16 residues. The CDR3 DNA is TGTGCCAGCAGCTGGGACAGGGGAAACTCTGGAAACACCATATATTTT. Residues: CASSWDRGNSGNTIYF.

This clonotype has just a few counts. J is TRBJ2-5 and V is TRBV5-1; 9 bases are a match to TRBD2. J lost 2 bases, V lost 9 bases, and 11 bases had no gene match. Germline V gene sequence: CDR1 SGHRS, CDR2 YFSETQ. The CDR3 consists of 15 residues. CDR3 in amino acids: CATRSMTSGQETQYF. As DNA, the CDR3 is TGCGCCACCCGATCAATGACTAGCGGACAAGAGACCCAGTACTTC.

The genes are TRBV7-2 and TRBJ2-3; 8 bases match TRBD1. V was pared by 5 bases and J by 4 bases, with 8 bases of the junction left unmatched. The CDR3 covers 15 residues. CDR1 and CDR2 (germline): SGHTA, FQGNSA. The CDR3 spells CASSLSDRAPDTQYF. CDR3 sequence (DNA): TGTGCCAGCAGCCTTTCGGACAGGGCCCCAGATACGCAGTATTTT.

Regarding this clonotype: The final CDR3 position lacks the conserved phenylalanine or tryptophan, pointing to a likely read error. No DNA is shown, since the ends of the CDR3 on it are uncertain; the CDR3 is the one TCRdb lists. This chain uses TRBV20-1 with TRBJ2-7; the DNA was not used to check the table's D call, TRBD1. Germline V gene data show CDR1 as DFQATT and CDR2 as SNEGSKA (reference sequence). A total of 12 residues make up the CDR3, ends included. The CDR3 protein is CSAPLGGIERYS.

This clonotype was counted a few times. The CDR3 loop is CASSLAEVGTGPPEQYF. The CDR3 region has the DNA TGTGCCAGCAGCTTAGCGGAGGTCGGGACAGGGCCGCCCGAGCAGTACTTC. This rearrangement joins TRBV7-2 to TRBJ2-7; TRBD1 matches at 9 bases. Germline V CDR1 and CDR2: SGHTA, FQGNSA. The CDR3 loop spans 17 amino acids. The V and J ends lost 0 bases and 6 bases, in that order; junction bases with no gene match: 12.

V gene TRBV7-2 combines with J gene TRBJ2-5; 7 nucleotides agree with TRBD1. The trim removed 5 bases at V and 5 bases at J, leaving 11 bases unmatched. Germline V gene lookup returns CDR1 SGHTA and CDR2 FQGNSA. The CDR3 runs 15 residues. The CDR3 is CASSPARGGAETQYF. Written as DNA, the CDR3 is TGTGCCAGCAGCCCCGCCCGAGGGGGCGCCGAGACCCAGTACTTC.

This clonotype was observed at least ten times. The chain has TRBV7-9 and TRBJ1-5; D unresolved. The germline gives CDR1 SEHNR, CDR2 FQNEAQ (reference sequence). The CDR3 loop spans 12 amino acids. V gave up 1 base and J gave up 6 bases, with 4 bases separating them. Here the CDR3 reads CASSLGTQPQHF. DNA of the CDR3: TGTGCCAGCAGCTTAGGAACTCAGCCCCAGCATTTT.